The TCR beta chain described here comes from a study of Graves' ophthalmopathy and Graves' hyperthyroidism. Study-wide background: Peripheral blood collection took place at initial diagnosis, before any treatment. General observations from the study: The model achieved about 64% sensitivity and over 72% specificity for ophthalmopathy progression.

As the template, RNA transcripts were used to amplify TCR beta CDR3 regions. First-round RT-PCR relied on HTBI primers, and a second-round multiplex PCR came next. One entry per CDR3 protein results from TCRdb running MiXCR on the multiplex PCR reads. This table has hundreds of thousands of distinct CDR3 sequences, roughly 40% appearing once. V shed 5 bases, J shed 2 bases, and the junction held 3 bases outside the gene matches. CDR1 and CDR2 (germline): SEHNR, FQNEAQ (reference sequence). CDR3 length: 15 amino acids. This clonotype was detected only a few times. Its antigen is undetermined. This receptor was identified in an adult man with Graves' ophthalmopathy. The chain has TRBV7-9 and TRBJ2-7, with TRBD2 matching over 13 bases. The sequenced sample consisted of peripheral blood. CDR3 nucleotide sequence: TGTGCCAGCAGCAAGGGACTAGCGGGACCCTACGAGCAGTACTTC. It codes for CASSKGLAGPYEQYF. The full variable domain, in which reference TRBV7-9 and TRBJ2-7 provide the parts outside the CDR3, is DTGVSQNPRHKITKRGQNVTFRCDPISEHNRLYWYRQTLGQGPEFLTYFQNEAQLEKSRLLSDRFSAERPKGSFSTLEIQRTEQGDSAMYLCASSKGLAGPYEQYFGPGTRLTVT.